Described below is a single TCR beta chain sequence and its context. Measured with immunoSEQ multiplex PCR; TCRdb has only the in-frame clones, and not every one. The sample carries about 44,000 clones, over 80% recorded once. Trimming took 6 bases from V and 7 from J; bases not matched to a gene: 11. CDR1 and CDR2 (germline): MNHEY, SMNVEV (reference sequence). The CDR3 is made up of 15 amino acids. These data originate in a study of OX40 agonist ivuxolimab in advanced cancers. This clonotype was sampled from an adult with an advanced solid tumor such as melanoma, head and neck, liver or kidney cancer. The chain is built from TRBV27 and TRBJ2-3, with 9 positions matching TRBD2. This material consisted of CD4+ or CD8+ T cells sorted from blood, taken in a trial of the OX40 agonist ivuxolimab. DNA for the CDR3: TGTGCCAGCAGCCTCCAGCATAGCGGGAGAAATACGCAGTATTTT. The encoded protein is CASSLQHSGRNTQYF.